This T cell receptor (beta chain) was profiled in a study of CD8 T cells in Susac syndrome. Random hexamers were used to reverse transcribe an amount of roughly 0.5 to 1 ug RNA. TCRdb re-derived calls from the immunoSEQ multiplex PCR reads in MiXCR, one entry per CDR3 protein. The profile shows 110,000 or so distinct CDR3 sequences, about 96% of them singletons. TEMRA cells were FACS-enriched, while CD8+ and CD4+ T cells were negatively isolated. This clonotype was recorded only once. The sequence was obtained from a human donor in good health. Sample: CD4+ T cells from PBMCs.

The CDR3 spells CASSQDSNYGYTF. Here the CDR3 DNA reads TGCGCCAGCAGCCAAGATTCGAACTATGGCTACACCTTC. The V and J genes are TRBV4-1 and TRBJ1-2; the D is unclear. Germline loops: CDR1 MGHRA, CDR2 YSYEKL. This CDR3 contains 13 residues. Trimming cost V 0 bases and J 2 bases, with 4 bases left between them.